Listed below are T cell receptor beta chains from one sample, sequenced in a study of cytomegalovirus exposure and HLA in healthy donors. Using immunoSEQ multiplex PCR, the repertoire was profiled, and TCRdb retains in-frame clones only, with some absent. The data show more than 50,000 clones, around 86% seen once. The specimen sequenced was PBMCs. The receptor source for this set is a female donor in good health and CMV-seronegative. The CDR3 runs from the conserved cysteine through the conserved F or W. A D gene is named only where the DNA matches it firmly. Size is omitted from some rows. Given values are once, few, many or a class for expanded clones.

V: TRBV7-9; D: TRBD1; size: NA; J: TRBJ1-2; CDR3: CASSLERRTGDGRYGYTF; DNA: TGTGCCAGCAGCTTAGAGCGCAGGACAGGGGACGGACGGTATGGCTACACCTTC
V: TRBV4-3; D: NA; size: few; J: TRBJ2-2; CDR3: CASSQATWYEPNTGELFF; DNA: TGCGCCAGCAGCCAAGCTACTTGGTATGAGCCGAACACCGGGGAGCTGTTTTTT
V: TRBV5-1; D: TRBD1; size: NA; J: TRBJ1-1; CDR3: CASSDRGPTEAFF; DNA: TGCGCCAGCAGCGACAGGGGGCCCACTGAAGCTTTCTTT
V: TRBV5-1; D: TRBD2; size: once; J: TRBJ2-3; CDR3: CASSLGSGSRGTDTQYF; DNA: TGCGCCAGCAGCTTGGGTAGCGGGAGTAGGGGCACAGATACGCAGTATTTT
V: TRBV4-2; D: TRBD2; size: NA; J: TRBJ2-7; CDR3: CASNGGPRGGEAEQYF; DNA: TGTGCCAGCAATGGTGGGCCCCGGGGGGGCGAAGCCGAGCAGTACTTC
V: TRBV6-5; D: TRBD1; size: NA; J: TRBJ1-1; CDR3: CASSYTTGDTEAFF; DNA: TGTGCCAGCAGTTACACCACAGGGGACACTGAAGCTTTCTTT
V: TRBV28; D: NA; size: NA; J: TRBJ1-5; CDR3: CASSLPGRHNQPQHF; DNA: TGTGCCAGCAGTTTACCGGGGAGGCACAATCAGCCCCAGCATTTT
V: TRBV5-1; D: NA; size: NA; J: TRBJ1-4; CDR3: CASSGAGSEKLFF; DNA: TGCGCCAGCTCTGGGGCAGGATCAGAAAAACTGTTTTTT
V: TRBV5-6; D: TRBD1; size: NA; J: TRBJ2-7; CDR3: CASSSSNRGGYYEQYF; DNA: TGTGCCAGCAGTTCATCCAACAGGGGTGGGTACTACGAGCAGTACTTC
V: TRBV7-9; D: TRBD2; size: NA; J: TRBJ2-1; CDR3: CASSLSVSPPGLAGVFF; DNA: TGTGCCAGCAGCTTAAGTGTAAGTCCTCCGGGACTAGCGGGAGTGTTCTTC
V: TRBV5-1; D: TRBD2; size: NA; J: TRBJ2-5; CDR3: CASSPMGGETQYF; DNA: TGCGCCAGCAGCCCGATGGGGGGGGAGACCCAGTACTTC
V: TRBV7-9; D: NA; size: few; J: TRBJ2-7; CDR3: CASSSKGQGDEQYF; DNA: TGTGCCAGCAGCTCTAAGGGTCAGGGCGACGAGCAGTACTTC
V: TRBV7-2; D: NA; size: NA; J: TRBJ1-4; CDR3: CASSWEGVGEKLFF; DNA: TGTGCCAGCAGCTGGGAGGGGGTAGGGGAAAAACTGTTTTTT
V: TRBV27; D: NA; size: NA; J: TRBJ1-1; CDR3: CASSLNRMNTEAFF; DNA: TGTGCCAGCAGTTTGAACAGGATGAACACTGAAGCTTTCTTT
V: TRBV7-3; D: NA; size: NA; J: TRBJ1-1; CDR3: CASSLSGGGSTEAFF; DNA: TGTGCCAGCAGCTTAAGCGGGGGAGGGAGCACTGAAGCTTTCTTT
V: TRBV11-2; D: TRBD1; size: NA; J: TRBJ1-2; CDR3: CASSQDRGDYGYTF; DNA: TGTGCCAGCAGCCAAGACAGGGGGGACTATGGCTACACCTTC
V: TRBV9; D: TRBD2; size: once; J: TRBJ2-1; CDR3: CASSGQGLAGGPNEQFF; DNA: TGTGCCAGCAGCGGGCAAGGACTAGCGGGAGGGCCCAATGAGCAGTTCTTC
V: TRBV6-6; D: NA; size: few; J: TRBJ1-6; CDR3: CASSYVEYNSPLHF; DNA: TGTGCCAGCAGTTACGTAGAGTACAATTCACCCCTCCACTTT
V: TRBV7-2; D: TRBD1; size: once; J: TRBJ2-7; CDR3: CASSLDRAYEQYF; DNA: TGTGCCAGCAGCTTGGACAGGGCCTACGAGCAGTACTTC
V: TRBV25-1; D: NA; size: NA; J: TRBJ2-3; CDR3: CASSALSAGEIAQYF; DNA: TGTGCCAGCAGTGCCCTCTCGGCAGGGGAGATTGCGCAGTATTTT
V: TRBV29-1; D: NA; size: NA; J: TRBJ2-5; CDR3: CSTRGGGDGQETQYF; DNA: TGCAGCACCCGTGGGGGGGGCGATGGCCAAGAGACCCAGTACTTC
V: TRBV5-6; D: NA; size: NA; J: TRBJ2-3; CDR3: CASSLRAGGNTDTQYF; DNA: TGTGCCAGCAGCTTGCGGGCAGGGGGGAACACAGATACGCAGTATTTT